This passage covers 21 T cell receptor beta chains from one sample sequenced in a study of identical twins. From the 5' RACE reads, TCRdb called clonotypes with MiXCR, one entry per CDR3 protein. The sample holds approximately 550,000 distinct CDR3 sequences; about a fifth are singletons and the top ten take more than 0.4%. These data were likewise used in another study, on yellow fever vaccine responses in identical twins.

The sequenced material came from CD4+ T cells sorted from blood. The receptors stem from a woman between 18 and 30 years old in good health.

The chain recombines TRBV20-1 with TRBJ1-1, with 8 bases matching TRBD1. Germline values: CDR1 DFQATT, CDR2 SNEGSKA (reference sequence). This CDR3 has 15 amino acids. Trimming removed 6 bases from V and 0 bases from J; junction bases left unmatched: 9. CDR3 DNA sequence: TGCAGTGCCCGACAGGGGAACGTTTTGAACACTGAAGCTTTCTTT. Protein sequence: CSARQGNVLNTEAFF.

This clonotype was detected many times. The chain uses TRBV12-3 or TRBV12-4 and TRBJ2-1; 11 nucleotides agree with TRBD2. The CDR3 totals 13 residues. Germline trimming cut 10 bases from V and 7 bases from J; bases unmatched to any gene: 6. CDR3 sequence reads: CATLLAGVNEQFF. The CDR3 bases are TGTGCCACCTTACTAGCGGGAGTGAATGAGCAGTTCTTC.

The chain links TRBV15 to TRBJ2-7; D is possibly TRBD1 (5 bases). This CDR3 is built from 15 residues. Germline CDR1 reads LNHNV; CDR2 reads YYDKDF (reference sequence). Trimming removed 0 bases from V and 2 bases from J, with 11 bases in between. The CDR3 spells CATSRDLAGTYEQYF. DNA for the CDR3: TGTGCCACCAGCAGAGATCTCGCAGGGACCTACGAGCAGTACTTC.

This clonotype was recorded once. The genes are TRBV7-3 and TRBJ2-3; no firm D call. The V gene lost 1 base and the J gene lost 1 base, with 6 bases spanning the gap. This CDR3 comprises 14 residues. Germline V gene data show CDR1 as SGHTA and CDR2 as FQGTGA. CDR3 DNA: TGTGCCAGCAGCTTAATGGCGGGCACAGATACGCAGTATTTT. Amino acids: CASSLMAGTDTQYF.

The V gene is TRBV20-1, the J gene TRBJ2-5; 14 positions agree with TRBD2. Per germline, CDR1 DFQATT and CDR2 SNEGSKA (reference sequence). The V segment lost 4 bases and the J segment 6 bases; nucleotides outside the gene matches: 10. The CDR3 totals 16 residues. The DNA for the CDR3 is TGCAGTGCTATATCCTCCGGGACTAGCGGGAGTAAGACCCAGTACTTC. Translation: CSAISSGTSGSKTQYF.

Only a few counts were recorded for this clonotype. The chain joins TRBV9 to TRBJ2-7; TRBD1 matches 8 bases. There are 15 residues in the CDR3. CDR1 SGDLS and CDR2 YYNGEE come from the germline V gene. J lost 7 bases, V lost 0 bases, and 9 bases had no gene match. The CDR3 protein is CASSVGPQGEGEQYV. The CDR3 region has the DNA TGTGCCAGCAGCGTAGGACCACAGGGGGAAGGGGAGCAGTACGTC.

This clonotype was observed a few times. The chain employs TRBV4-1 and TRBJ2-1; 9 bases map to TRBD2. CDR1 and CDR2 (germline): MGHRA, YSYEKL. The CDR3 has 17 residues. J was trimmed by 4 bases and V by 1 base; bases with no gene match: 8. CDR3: CASSQAIAGASYNEQFF. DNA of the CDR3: TGCGCCAGCAGCCAAGCTATAGCGGGAGCCTCGTACAATGAGCAGTTCTTC.

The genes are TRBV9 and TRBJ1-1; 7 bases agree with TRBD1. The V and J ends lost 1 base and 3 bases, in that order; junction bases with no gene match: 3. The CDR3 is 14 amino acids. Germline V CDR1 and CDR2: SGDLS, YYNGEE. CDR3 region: CASSVRDRDTEAFF. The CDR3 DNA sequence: TGTGCCAGCAGCGTACGAGACAGGGACACTGAAGCTTTCTTT.

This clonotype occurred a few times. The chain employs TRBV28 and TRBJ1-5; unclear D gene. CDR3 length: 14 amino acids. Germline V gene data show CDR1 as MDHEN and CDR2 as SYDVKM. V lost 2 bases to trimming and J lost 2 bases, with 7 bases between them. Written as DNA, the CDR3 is TGTGCCAGCAGTTTAGTTAGGCGCAATCAGCCCCAGCATTTT. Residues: CASSLVRRNQPQHF. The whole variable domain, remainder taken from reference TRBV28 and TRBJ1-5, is DVKVTQSSRYLVKRTGEKVFLECVQDMDHENMFWYRQDPGLGLRLIYFSYDVKMKEKGDIPEGYSVSREKKERFSLILESASTNQTSMYLCASSLVRRNQPQHFGDGTRLSIL.

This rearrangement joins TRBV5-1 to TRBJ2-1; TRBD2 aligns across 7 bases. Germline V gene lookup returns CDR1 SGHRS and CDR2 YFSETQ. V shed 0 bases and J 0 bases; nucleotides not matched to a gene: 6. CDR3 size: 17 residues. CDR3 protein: CASSLGLGGGSYNEQFF. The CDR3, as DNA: TGCGCCAGCAGCTTGGGTTTAGGCGGGGGCTCCTACAATGAGCAGTTCTTC.

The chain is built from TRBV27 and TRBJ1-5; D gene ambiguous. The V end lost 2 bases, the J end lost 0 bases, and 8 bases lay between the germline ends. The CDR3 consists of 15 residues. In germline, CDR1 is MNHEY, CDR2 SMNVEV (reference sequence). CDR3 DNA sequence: TGTGCCAGCAGTTTAAGCCACCATAGCAATCAGCCCCAGCATTTT. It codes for CASSLSHHSNQPQHF.

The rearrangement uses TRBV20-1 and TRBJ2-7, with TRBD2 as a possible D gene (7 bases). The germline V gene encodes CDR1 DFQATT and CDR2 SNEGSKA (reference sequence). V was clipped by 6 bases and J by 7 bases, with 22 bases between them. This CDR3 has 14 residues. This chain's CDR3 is CSASEGEGRYEQYF. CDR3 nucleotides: TGCAGTGCCTCAGAGGGGGAGGGCCGTTATGAGCAGTACTTC.

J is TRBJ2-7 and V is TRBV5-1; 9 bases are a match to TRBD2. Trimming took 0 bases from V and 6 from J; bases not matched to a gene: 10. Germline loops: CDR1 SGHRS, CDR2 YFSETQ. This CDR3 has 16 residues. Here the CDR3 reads CASSLVPSGKRGEQYF. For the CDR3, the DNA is TGCGCCAGCAGCTTGGTACCTAGCGGGAAGAGGGGCGAGCAGTACTTC.

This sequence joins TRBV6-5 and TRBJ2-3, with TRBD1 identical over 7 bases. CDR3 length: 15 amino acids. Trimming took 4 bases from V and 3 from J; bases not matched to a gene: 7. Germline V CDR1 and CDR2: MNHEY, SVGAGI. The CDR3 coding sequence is TGTGCCAGCAGTTCAGACAGGGCCCCAACAGATACGCAGTATTTT. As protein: CASSSDRAPTDTQYF.

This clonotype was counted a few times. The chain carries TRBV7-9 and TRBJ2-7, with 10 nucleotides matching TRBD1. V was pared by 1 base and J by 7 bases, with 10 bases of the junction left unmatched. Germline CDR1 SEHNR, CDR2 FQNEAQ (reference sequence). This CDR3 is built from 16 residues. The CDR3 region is CASSLVRDRGAGEQYF. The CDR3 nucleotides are TGTGCCAGCAGCTTAGTTCGGGACAGGGGTGCCGGGGAGCAGTACTTC.

The CDR3 coding sequence is TGTGCCAGCAGTCCCGGGACAGGGTCGTCTAATCAGCCCCAGCATTTT. This sequence encodes CASSPGTGSSNQPQHF. The chain has TRBV6-1 and TRBJ1-5; 9 bases agree with TRBD1. Germline V gene lookup returns CDR1 MNHNS and CDR2 SASEGT. The CDR3 sequence is 16 residues long. Trimming cost V 5 bases and J 4 bases; bases outside gene matches: 9.

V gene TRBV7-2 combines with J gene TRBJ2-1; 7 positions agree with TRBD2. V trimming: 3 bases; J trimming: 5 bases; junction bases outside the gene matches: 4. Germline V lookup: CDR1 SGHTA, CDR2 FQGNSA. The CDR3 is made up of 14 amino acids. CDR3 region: CASSFGGGNNEQFF. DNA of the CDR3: TGTGCCAGCAGCTTTGGGGGGGGGAACAATGAGCAGTTCTTC.

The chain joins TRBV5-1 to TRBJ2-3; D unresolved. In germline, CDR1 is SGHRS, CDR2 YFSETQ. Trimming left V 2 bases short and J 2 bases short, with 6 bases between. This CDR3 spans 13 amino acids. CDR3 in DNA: TGCGCCAGCAGCTTTAACCCCACAGATACGCAGTATTTT. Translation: CASSFNPTDTQYF.

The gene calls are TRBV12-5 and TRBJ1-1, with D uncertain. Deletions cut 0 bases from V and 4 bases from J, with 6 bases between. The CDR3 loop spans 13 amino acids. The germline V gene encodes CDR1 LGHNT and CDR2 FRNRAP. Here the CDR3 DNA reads TGTGCTAGTGGTTTGGTCGGAAGCACTGAAGCTTTCTTT. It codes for CASGLVGSTEAFF.

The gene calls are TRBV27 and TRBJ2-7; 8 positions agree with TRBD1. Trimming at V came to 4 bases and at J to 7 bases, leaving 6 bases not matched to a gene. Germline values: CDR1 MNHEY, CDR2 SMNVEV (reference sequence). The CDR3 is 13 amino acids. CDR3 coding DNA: TGTGCCAGCAGTTGGCAGGGGGCGGGAGAGCAGTACTTC. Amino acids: CASSWQGAGEQYF.

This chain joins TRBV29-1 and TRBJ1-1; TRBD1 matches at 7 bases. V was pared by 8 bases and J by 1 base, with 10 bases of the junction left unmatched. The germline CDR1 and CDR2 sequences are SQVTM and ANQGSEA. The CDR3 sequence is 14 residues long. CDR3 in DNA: TGCAGCTGCCGGACCGGGACAGCGAACACTGAAGCTTTCTTT. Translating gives CSCRTGTANTEAFF.